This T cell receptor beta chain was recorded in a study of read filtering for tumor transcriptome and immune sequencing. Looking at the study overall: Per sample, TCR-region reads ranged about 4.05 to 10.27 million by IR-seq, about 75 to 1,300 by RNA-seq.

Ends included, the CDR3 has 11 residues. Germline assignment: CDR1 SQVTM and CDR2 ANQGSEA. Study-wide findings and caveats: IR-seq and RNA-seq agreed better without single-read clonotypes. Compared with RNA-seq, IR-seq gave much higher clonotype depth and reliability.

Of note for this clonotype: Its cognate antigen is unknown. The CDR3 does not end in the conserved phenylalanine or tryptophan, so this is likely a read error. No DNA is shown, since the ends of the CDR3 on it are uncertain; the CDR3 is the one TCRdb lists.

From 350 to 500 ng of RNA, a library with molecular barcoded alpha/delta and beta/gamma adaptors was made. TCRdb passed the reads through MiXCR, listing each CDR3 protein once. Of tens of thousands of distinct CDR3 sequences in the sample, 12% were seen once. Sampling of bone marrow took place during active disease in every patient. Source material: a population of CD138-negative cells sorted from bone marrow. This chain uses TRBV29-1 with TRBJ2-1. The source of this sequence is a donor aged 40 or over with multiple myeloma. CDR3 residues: CSVEGRNEQIY.